This TCR beta chain was obtained from a study of TIL therapy for anti-PD-1-resistant metastatic lung cancer. The CDR3 is made up of 15 amino acids. V was shortened by 1 base and J by 3 bases, with 10 bases between the two germline ends. CDR1 is SGHAT and CDR2 is FQNNGV in the germline V gene. As for time point: pre-treatment sample, taken before nivolumab and TIL therapy. Sequencing used immunoSEQ v3. The table came from immunoSEQ multiplex PCR; TCRdb's copy has only in-frame clones and leaves some out. The table includes about 50,000 clones, 80% to 90% detected once. V gene TRBV11-2 combines with J gene TRBJ1-3; no firm D call. Sequencing was performed on blood, taken at baseline. The TCR comes from a person between 25 and 80 years old with non-small cell lung cancer. CDR3 coding DNA: TGTGCCAGCAGCTTAGGGGGTTCGTTTGGAAACACCATATATTTT. It yields the protein CASSLGGSFGNTIYF.